This T cell receptor (beta chain) was found in a study of blood T cell repertoires in COVID-19. As for the study in general: The study drew acute and convalescent COVID-19 samples from the United States, Italy and Spain. The analysed material was cDNA or gDNA that came from T cells, B-cell-depleted T cells, or PBMCs.

Trimming cost V 0 bases and J 4 bases, with 15 bases left between them. Germline-derived CDR1 and CDR2 are KGHSH and LQKENI. The CDR3 has 16 residues. Study processing details: Amplified reference gene primers provided the basis for estimating nucleated cell counts. Clones were sequenced by immunoSEQ multiplex PCR, and TCRdb holds only the in-frame ones, with some missing. Clone size and V and J calls were adopted from that table, with D and trimming inferred from the DNA. Among 200,000 to 250,000 clones listed, 80% to 90% were seen once. This chain links TRBV18 with TRBJ2-5; tentatively, D is TRBD1 (6 bases). The sample consisted of peripheral blood. The clonotype comes from a man under 40 who had recovered from COVID-19. CDR3 protein: CASSPPKNRALETQYF. CDR3 nucleotides: TGTGCCAGCTCACCACCCAAGAACAGGGCTCTAGAGACCCAGTACTTC.